What follows are 25 T cell receptor beta chains derived from one specimen sequenced in a study of cytomegalovirus exposure and HLA in healthy donors. Vbeta (60) and Jbeta (13) primers were used in the PCR. Using immunoSEQ multiplex PCR, the repertoire was profiled, and TCRdb retains in-frame clones only, with some absent. The repertoire holds 90,000 to 120,000 clones, with around three quarters as singletons. Input material: PBMCs. The receptor set was obtained from a woman in her thirties or forties in good health and CMV-seronegative.

The chain couples TRBV10-3 to TRBJ1-2; a weak D match, TRBD1 (6 bases). Germline V gene data show CDR1 as ENHRY and CDR2 as SYGVKD. V dropped 4 bases and J dropped 2 bases, with 8 bases sitting between them. CDR3 length: 13 amino acids. The CDR3 loop is CAISGDTNYGYTF. Here the CDR3 DNA reads TGTGCCATCAGTGGGGACACCAACTATGGCTACACCTTC.

The rearrangement links TRBV19 to TRBJ2-7; TRBD2 might be the D (6 bases). The CDR3 is 12 amino acids. The V gene's germline CDR1 is LNHDA and CDR2 SQIVND (reference sequence). V was clipped by 5 bases and J by 2 bases, with 7 bases between them. In DNA form, the CDR3 reads TGTGCCAGTAGTGCTAGCGCCTACGAGCAGTACTTC. Its protein is CASSASAYEQYF.

The genes are TRBV6-5 and TRBJ2-5, with 8 bases aligning to TRBD1. The J call may be mistaken, given a closer DNA end match to TRBJ2-7. There are 14 residues in the CDR3. CDR1 and CDR2 (germline): MNHEY, SVGAGI. CDR3 DNA: TGTGCCAGCAGTTACGACAGGGGTTCCTACGAGCAGTACTTC. It yields the protein CASSYDRGSYEQYF.

The chain recombines TRBV6-5 with TRBJ1-6; unclear D gene. CDR1 is MNHEY and CDR2 is SVGAGI in the germline V gene. The CDR3 length is 12 residues. V lost 6 bases to trimming and J lost 6 bases, with 6 bases between them. The CDR3 region has the DNA TGTGCCAGCAGCCAGGTTAATTCACCCCTCCACTTT. Amino acid sequence: CASSQVNSPLHF.

The rearrangement links TRBV18 to TRBJ2-3, with TRBD1 matching over 7 bases. The CDR3 has 19 residues. Germline CDR1 is KGHSH and CDR2 is LQKENI. Trimming removed 3 bases from V and 2 bases from J; junction bases left unmatched: 17. CDR3 amino acids: CASSPTLPGQRSSTDTQYF. The CDR3 DNA reads TGTGCCAGCTCACCGACACTTCCGGGACAGCGAAGCTCCACAGATACGCAGTATTTT.

The V call is TRBV9, the J call TRBJ2-1; 8 bases agree with TRBD2. J gave up 1 base and V 3 bases, and 3 bases lay outside the gene matches. Germline values: CDR1 SGDLS, CDR2 YYNGEE. The CDR3 totals 15 residues. The CDR3 DNA follows: TGTGCCAGCAGCGAGAGCGGGAGTTCCTACAATGAGCAGTTCTTC. Protein: CASSESGSSYNEQFF.

The chain carries TRBV5-1 and TRBJ1-6, with D perhaps matching TRBD1 (6 bases). The CDR3 spans 14 residues. The germline V and J ends were trimmed by 1 base and 7 bases, with 9 bases remaining between them. From germline, CDR1 is SGHRS and CDR2 YFSETQ. CDR3 region: CASSLSGVNSPLHF. The CDR3 DNA is TGCGCCAGCAGCTTGTCAGGGGTCAATTCACCCCTCCACTTT. Supplemented by reference TRBV5-1 and TRBJ1-6, the full variable domain reads KAGVTQTPRYLIKTRGQQVTLSCSPISGHRSVSWYQQTPGQGLQFLFEYFSETQRNKGNFPGRFSGRQFSNSRSEMNVSTLELGDSALYLCASSLSGVNSPLHFGNGTRLTVT.

The chain recombines TRBV27 with TRBJ2-1, with D unresolved. V lost 6 bases and J 5 bases, leaving 17 bases between the germline ends. The CDR3 is 15 residues long. Germline V lookup: CDR1 MNHEY, CDR2 SMNVEV (reference sequence). The DNA of the CDR3 is TGTGCCAGCAGCCCGACCCGCGGTAGCAACAATGAGCAGTTCTTC. It specifies CASSPTRGSNNEQFF.

This clone was seen just once. V and J are TRBV19 and TRBJ2-5; tentative D call: TRBD2 (6 bases). The CDR3 has 13 amino acids. Germline CDR1 LNHDA, CDR2 SQIVND (reference sequence). With 5 bases removed from V and 4 bases from J, the gap between germline ends came to 11 bases. The CDR3 nucleotides read TGTGCCAGTAGTCCCCGGGACTTAGAGACCCAGTACTTC. Protein sequence: CASSPRDLETQYF.

The chain couples TRBV27 to TRBJ1-2; D uncertain. Trimming cost V 6 bases and J 2 bases, with 10 bases left between them. CDR3 length: 13 residues. In germline, CDR1 is MNHEY, CDR2 SMNVEV (reference sequence). The CDR3 loop reads CASRRAGNYGYTF. CDR3 bases: TGTGCCAGCAGGAGGGCCGGCAACTATGGCTACACCTTC.

This clone was picked up one time. The chain links TRBV5-1 to TRBJ2-1; TRBD2 matches 13 bases. The CDR3 covers 15 residues. The V and J ends lost 4 bases and 7 bases, in that order; junction bases with no gene match: 5. Looked up from germline, CDR1 is SGHRS and CDR2 is YFSETQ. CDR3 protein: CASSPGLAGVNEQFF. The CDR3 DNA follows: TGCGCCAGCAGCCCCGGACTAGCGGGAGTTAATGAGCAGTTCTTC.

The chain employs TRBV9 and TRBJ2-5, with TRBD1 matching over 7 bases. The DNA end is more similar to TRBJ2-7, so the J call may be wrong. The CDR3 sequence is 14 residues long. CDR1 SGDLS and CDR2 YYNGEE come from the germline V gene. The CDR3 region has the DNA TGTGCCAGCAGCCCTGGACAGGACTCCTACGAGCAGTACTTC. It is translated as CASSPGQDSYEQYF.

This clone was seen only once. The rearrangement links TRBV5-1 to TRBJ1-1; unclear D gene. CDR3 length equals 14 residues. With 0 bases removed from V and 3 bases from J, the gap between germline ends came to 9 bases. Germline V gene lookup returns CDR1 SGHRS and CDR2 YFSETQ. Here the CDR3 DNA reads TGCGCCAGCAGCTTGGACCACGGGGACACTGAAGCTTTCTTT. Encoded protein: CASSLDHGDTEAFF.

The chain is built from TRBV28 and TRBJ1-4; a possible D gene is TRBD1 (6 bases). The CDR3 sequence is 14 residues long. V was clipped by 6 bases and J by 7 bases, with 15 bases between them. CDR1 and CDR2 from the germline V gene are MDHEN and SYDVKM. The CDR3: CASSVDRGSEKLFF. CDR3 sequence (DNA): TGTGCCAGCAGCGTCGATAGGGGGAGTGAAAAACTGTTTTTT.

This chain connects TRBV28 to TRBJ1-2; tentative D call: TRBD1 (6 bases). Germline CDR1 and CDR2: MDHEN and SYDVKM. The CDR3 is 14 amino acids. The V and J ends lost 6 bases and 4 bases respectively, with 15 bases between them. The CDR3 region is CASRDRQDLYGYTF. The CDR3 DNA reads as TGTGCCAGCAGGGATAGACAGGACCTCTATGGCTACACCTTC.

The rearrangement uses TRBV19 and TRBJ2-2; D uncertain. In germline, CDR1 is LNHDA, CDR2 SQIVND (reference sequence). The CDR3 spans 14 residues. The ends were cut back, 8 bases at V and 3 bases at J, with 13 bases in the middle. CDR3 loop: CASSIELHTGELFF. CDR3 nucleotides: TGTGCCAGTTCGATCGAACTCCACACCGGGGAGCTGTTTTTT.

This chain uses TRBV5-6 with TRBJ1-2; D remains ambiguous. The CDR3 contains 14 residues. CDR1 and CDR2 (germline): SGHDT, YYEEEE. V was shortened by 0 bases and J by 5 bases, with 11 bases between the two germline ends. CDR3 in DNA: TGTGCCAGCAGCTTGGACGGCAGGACTTATGGCTACACCTTC. Amino acids: CASSLDGRTYGYTF.

The chain recombines TRBV7-2 with TRBJ2-7; the D gene is possibly TRBD1 (6 bases). With 5 bases removed from V and 3 bases from J, the gap between germline ends came to 14 bases. The CDR3 spans 14 residues. CDR1 is SGHTA and CDR2 is FQGNSA in the germline V gene. The CDR3 here is CASSRGTGNYEQYF. The DNA for the CDR3 is TGTGCCAGCAGCAGGGGGACGGGGAACTACGAGCAGTACTTC.

The chain combines TRBV5-6 with TRBJ1-1, with D maybe TRBD1 (6 bases). Germline CDR1 is SGHDT and CDR2 is YYEEEE. Trimming took off 3 bases at V and 0 bases at J, with 12 bases between the two ends. The CDR3 covers 15 residues. The CDR3: CASSWGDRLNTEAFF. The CDR3 DNA reads TGTGCCAGCAGCTGGGGAGACAGGTTGAACACTGAAGCTTTCTTT.

The rearrangement uses TRBV6-1 and TRBJ1-5; 7 nucleotides line up with TRBD1. Per the germline V gene, CDR1 is MNHNS and CDR2 is SASEGT. This CDR3 is 13 amino acids long. Unmatched junction bases numbered 2, after V lost 7 bases and J lost 2 bases. The CDR3: CASTGQGNQPQHF. Written as DNA, the CDR3 is TGTGCCAGCACCGGACAGGGCAATCAGCCCCAGCATTTT.

The chain joins TRBV19 to TRBJ1-5; a possible D gene is TRBD1 (6 bases). The germline V and J ends were trimmed by 8 bases and 7 bases, with 21 bases remaining between them. The CDR3 totals 15 residues. CDR1 LNHDA and CDR2 SQIVND come from the germline V gene (reference sequence). Written as DNA, the CDR3 is TGTGCCAGTTCCCGACAACAGGGAGAGGGGCAGCCCCAGCATTTT. Translated: CASSRQQGEGQPQHF.

V is TRBV7-2 and J is TRBJ2-1; TRBD1 matches 8 bases. V lost 5 bases and J lost 7; bases outside the gene matches: 13. The CDR3 has 16 residues. Per germline, CDR1 SGHTA and CDR2 FQGNSA. Here the CDR3 reads CASSGRSWTGYNEQFF. The CDR3 DNA reads as TGTGCCAGCAGCGGTCGTTCGTGGACAGGGTATAATGAGCAGTTCTTC. Full variable domain (outside the CDR3, taken from reference TRBV7-2 and TRBJ2-1): GAGVSQSPSNKVTEKGKDVELRCDPISGHTALYWYRQSLGQGLEFLIYFQGNSAPDKSGLPSDRFSAERTGGSVSTLTIQRTQQEDSAVYLCASSGRSWTGYNEQFFGPGTRLTVL.

The gene calls are TRBV18 and TRBJ2-5; 8 bases line up with TRBD1. Germline CDR1 reads KGHSH; CDR2 reads LQKENI. CDR3 length: 14 residues. The junction had 8 bases not matched to a gene; V was cut back by 6 bases and J by 5 bases. CDR3 DNA: TGTGCCAGCTCGACGACAGGGGCGGGGGAGACCCAGTACTTC. Translated: CASSTTGAGETQYF.

This clone turned up a few times. The chain couples TRBV30 to TRBJ2-7, with 7 bases matching TRBD1. Trimming took 7 bases from V and 3 from J; bases not matched to a gene: 6. Germline V gene data show CDR1 as GTSNPN and CDR2 as SVGIG (reference sequence). The CDR3 sequence is 12 residues long. The CDR3 coding sequence is TGTGCCTCATCACGGGACAGCTACGAGCAGTACTTC. Protein sequence: CASSRDSYEQYF.

This rearrangement joins TRBV28 to TRBJ2-3, with unresolved D. With 5 bases removed from V and 0 bases from J, the gap between germline ends came to 12 bases. From germline, CDR1 is MDHEN and CDR2 SYDVKM. The CDR3 length is 15 residues. The CDR3: CASSLDSISTDTQYF. CDR3 nucleotides: TGTGCCAGCAGTCTTGACTCAATTAGCACAGATACGCAGTATTTT.